A single sample is the source of the 5 T cell receptor beta chains below, sequenced in a study of response to subunit inactivated influenza vaccine. Each CDR3 protein is one row after TCRdb ran MiXCR on the RT-PCR reads. The sample has 540,000 or so distinct CDR3 sequences; approximately 13% are singletons. Source: PBMCs from blood, taken about 40 days after vaccination. The origin of the receptors is a middle-aged man who received an inactivated influenza vaccine.

This rearrangement joins TRBV20-1 to TRBJ2-2, with 11 bases identical to TRBD2. Germline CDR1 and CDR2: DFQATT and SNEGSKA (reference sequence). V dropped 5 bases and J dropped 7; count of bases not matched to a gene: 6. The CDR3 spans 14 residues. Here the CDR3 reads CSASGGTSGGELFF. The CDR3, as DNA: TGCAGTGCTTCAGGGGGGACTAGCGGCGGGGAGCTGTTTTTT.

This clonotype appeared a few times. This chain uses TRBV5-1 with TRBJ1-2; TRBD1 is a possible D gene (5 bases). Germline V gene sequence: CDR1 SGHRS, CDR2 YFSETQ. CDR3 length: 13 residues. Trimming took 6 bases from V and 8 from J, leaving 17 bases between them. This chain's CDR3 is CASTLRGESGYTF. CDR3 bases: TGCGCCAGCACCCTCCGGGGGGAAAGCGGCTACACCTTC.

A few counts support this clonotype. The CDR3 sequence: CASRDVSTDTQYF. CDR3 nucleotides: TGCGCCAGCCGGGACGTGAGCACAGATACGCAGTATTTT. This chain links TRBV5-1 with TRBJ2-3, with D tentatively TRBD1 or TRBD2 (5 bases each). The germline V gene has CDR1 SGHRS and CDR2 YFSETQ. The CDR3 consists of 13 residues. V shed 7 bases and J shed 0 bases, with 9 bases lying between them.

In this sample, this clonotype turned up a few times. The V call is TRBV5-1, the J call TRBJ1-2; D ambiguous. The germline V and J ends were trimmed by 2 bases and 3 bases, with 11 bases remaining between them. There are 14 residues in the CDR3. Germline-derived CDR1 and CDR2 are SGHRS and YFSETQ. DNA of the CDR3: TGCGCCAGCAGCTTAGGAGATACCTACTATGGCTACACCTTC. Protein sequence: CASSLGDTYYGYTF.

This clonotype appeared many times. V gene TRBV12-3 or TRBV12-4 combines with J gene TRBJ2-3; D gene ambiguous. Trimming stripped 1 base from V and 1 base from J, with 12 bases between. The CDR3 has 16 amino acids. CDR3 amino acids: CASSLEGQSRTDTQYF. The CDR3 bases are TGTGCCAGCAGTTTAGAGGGCCAGTCCCGCACAGATACGCAGTATTTT.